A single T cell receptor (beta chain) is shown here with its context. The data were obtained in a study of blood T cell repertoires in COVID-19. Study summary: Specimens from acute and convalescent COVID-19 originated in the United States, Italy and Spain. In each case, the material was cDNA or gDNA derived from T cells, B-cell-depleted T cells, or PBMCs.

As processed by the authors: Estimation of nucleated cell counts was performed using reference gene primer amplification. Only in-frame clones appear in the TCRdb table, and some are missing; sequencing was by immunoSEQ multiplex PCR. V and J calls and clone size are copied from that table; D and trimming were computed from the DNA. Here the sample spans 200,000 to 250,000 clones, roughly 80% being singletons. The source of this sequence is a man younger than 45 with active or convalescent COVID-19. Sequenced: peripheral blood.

CDR3 nucleotides: TGTGCCACCAGTGATCCCCGGACAGGGGGCCTCTATGGCTACACCTTC. This encodes CATSDPRTGGLYGYTF. J is TRBJ1-2 and V is TRBV24-1, with TRBD1 identical over 11 bases. The V gene's germline CDR1 is KGHDR and CDR2 SFDVKD. This CDR3 contains 16 residues. V was pared by 3 bases and J by 4 bases, with 6 bases of the junction left unmatched.